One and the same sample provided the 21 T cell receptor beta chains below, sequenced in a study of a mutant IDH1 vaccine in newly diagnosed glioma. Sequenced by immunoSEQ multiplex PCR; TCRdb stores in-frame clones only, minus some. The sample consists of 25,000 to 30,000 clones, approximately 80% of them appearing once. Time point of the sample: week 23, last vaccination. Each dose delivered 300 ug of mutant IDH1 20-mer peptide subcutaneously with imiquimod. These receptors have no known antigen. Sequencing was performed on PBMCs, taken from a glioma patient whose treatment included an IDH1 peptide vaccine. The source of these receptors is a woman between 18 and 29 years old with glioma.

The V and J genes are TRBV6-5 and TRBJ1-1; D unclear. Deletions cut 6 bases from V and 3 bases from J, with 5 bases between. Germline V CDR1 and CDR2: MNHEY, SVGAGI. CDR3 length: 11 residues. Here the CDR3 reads CASRLHTEAFF. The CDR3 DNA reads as TGTGCCAGCAGACTCCACACTGAAGCTTTCTTT.

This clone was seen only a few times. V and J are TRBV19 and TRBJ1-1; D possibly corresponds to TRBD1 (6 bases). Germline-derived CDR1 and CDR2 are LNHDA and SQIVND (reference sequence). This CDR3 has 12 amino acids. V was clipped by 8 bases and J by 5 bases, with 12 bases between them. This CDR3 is CASHQGSTEAFF. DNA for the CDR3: TGTGCCAGTCACCAGGGGAGTACTGAAGCTTTCTTT.

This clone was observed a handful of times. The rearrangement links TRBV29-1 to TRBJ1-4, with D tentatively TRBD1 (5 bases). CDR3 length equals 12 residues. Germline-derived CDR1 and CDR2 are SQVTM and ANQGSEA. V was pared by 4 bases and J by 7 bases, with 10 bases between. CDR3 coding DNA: TGCAGCGTTGGGGGGTACGGTGAAAAACTGTTTTTT. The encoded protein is CSVGGYGEKLFF.

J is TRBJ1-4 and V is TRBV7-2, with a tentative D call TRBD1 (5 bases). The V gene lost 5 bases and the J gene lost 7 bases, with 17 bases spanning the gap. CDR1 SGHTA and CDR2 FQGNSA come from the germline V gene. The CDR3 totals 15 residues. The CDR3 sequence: CASSPRGGITEKLFF. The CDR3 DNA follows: TGTGCCAGCAGCCCCCGGGGGGGGATCACTGAAAAACTGTTTTTT.

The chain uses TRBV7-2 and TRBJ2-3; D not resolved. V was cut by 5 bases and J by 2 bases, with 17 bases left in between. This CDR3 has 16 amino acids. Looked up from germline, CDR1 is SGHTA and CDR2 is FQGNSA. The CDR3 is CASSLRLSRPTDTQYF. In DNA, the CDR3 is TGTGCCAGCAGCCTCCGACTGTCGAGACCCACAGATACGCAGTATTTT.

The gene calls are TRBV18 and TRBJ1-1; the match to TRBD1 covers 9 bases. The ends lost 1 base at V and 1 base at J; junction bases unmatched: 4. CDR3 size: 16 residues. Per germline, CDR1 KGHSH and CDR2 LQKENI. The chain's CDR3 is CASSPQQGAKNTEAFF. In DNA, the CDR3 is TGTGCCAGCTCACCACAACAGGGGGCGAAGAACACTGAAGCTTTCTTT.

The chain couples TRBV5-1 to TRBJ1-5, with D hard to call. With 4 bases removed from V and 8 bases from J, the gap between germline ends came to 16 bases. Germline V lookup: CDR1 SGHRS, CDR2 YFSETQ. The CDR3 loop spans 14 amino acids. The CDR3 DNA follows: TGCGCCAGCAGCCCTCTAAGCCCCTGGGAGCCCCAGCATTTT. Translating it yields CASSPLSPWEPQHF.

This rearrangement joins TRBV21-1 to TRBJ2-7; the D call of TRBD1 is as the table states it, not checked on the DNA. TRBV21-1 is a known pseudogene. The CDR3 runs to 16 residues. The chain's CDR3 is CASRGNRDGHSYEQYF. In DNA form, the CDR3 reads TGTGCCAGCAGAGGGAACAGGGACGGGCACTCCTACGAGCAGTACTTC.

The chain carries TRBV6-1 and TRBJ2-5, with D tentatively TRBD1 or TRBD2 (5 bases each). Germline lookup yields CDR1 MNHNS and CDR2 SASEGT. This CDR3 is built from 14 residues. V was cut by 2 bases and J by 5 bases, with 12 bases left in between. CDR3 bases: TGTGCCAGCAGTGAAACGGGACCCTGGGAGACCCAGTACTTC. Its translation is CASSETGPWETQYF.

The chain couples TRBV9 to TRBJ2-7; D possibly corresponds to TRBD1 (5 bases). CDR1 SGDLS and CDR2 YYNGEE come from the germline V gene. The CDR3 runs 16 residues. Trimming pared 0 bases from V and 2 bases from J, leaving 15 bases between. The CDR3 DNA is TGTGCCAGCAGCGTAGAGGTTTTTGCACAGGCCTACGAGCAGTACTTC. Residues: CASSVEVFAQAYEQYF.

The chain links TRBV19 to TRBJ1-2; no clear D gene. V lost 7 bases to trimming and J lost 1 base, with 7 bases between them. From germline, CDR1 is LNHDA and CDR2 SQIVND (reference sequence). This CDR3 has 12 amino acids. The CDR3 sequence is CASMNNNYGYTF. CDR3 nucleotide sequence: TGTGCCAGTATGAACAATAACTATGGCTACACCTTC.

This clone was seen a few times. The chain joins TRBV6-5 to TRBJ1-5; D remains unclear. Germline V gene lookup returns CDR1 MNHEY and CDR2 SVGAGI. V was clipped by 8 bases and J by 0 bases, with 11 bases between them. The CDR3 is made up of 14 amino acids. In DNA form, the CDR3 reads TGTGCCAGCGGAGAAATGCATAGCAATCAGCCCCAGCATTTT. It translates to CASGEMHSNQPQHF.

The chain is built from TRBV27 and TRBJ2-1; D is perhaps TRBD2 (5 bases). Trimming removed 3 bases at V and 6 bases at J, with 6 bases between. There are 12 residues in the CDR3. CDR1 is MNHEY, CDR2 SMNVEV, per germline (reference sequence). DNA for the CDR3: TGTGCCAGCAGTTTCGGACTCAATGAGCAGTTCTTC. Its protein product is CASSFGLNEQFF.

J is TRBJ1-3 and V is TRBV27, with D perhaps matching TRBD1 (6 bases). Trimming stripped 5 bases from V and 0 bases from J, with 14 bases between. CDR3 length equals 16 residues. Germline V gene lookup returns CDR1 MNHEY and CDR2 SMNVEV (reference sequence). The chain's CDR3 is CASSRSGTLSGNTIYF. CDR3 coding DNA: TGTGCCAGCAGTCGGTCCGGGACACTCTCTGGAAACACCATATATTTT.

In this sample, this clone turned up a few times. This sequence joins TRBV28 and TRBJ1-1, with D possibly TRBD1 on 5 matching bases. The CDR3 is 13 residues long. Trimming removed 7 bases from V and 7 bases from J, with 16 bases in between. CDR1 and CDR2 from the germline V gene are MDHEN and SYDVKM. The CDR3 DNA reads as TGTGCCAGCACCCAGGGCCCAGGCGGTGAAGCTTTCTTT. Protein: CASTQGPGGEAFF.

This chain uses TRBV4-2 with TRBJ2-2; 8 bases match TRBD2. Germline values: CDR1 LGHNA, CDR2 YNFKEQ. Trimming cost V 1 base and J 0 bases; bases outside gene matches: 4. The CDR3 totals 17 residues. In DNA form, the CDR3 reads TGTGCCAGCAGCCAAGCGGCGGGGGGCCCGAACACCGGGGAGCTGTTTTTT. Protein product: CASSQAAGGPNTGELFF.

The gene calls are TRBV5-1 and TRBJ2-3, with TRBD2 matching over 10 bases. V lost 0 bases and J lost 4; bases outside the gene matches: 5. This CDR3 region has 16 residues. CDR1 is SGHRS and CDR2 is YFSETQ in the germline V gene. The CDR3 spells CASSLVASGSSDTQYF. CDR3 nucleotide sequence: TGCGCCAGCAGCTTGGTGGCTAGCGGGAGTTCAGATACGCAGTATTTT.

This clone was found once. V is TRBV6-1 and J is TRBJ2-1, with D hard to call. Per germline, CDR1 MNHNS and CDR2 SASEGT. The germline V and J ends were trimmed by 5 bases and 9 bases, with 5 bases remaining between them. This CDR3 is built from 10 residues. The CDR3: CASSSTEQFF. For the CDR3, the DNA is TGTGCCAGCAGTTCCACTGAGCAGTTCTTC.

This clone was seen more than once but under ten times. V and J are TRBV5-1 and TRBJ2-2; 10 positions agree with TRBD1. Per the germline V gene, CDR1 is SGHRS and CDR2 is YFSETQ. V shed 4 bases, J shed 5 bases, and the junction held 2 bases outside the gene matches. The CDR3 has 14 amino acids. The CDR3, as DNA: TGCGCCAGCAGCCTGGACAGGGGGACCGGGGAGCTGTTTTTT. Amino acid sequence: CASSLDRGTGELFF.

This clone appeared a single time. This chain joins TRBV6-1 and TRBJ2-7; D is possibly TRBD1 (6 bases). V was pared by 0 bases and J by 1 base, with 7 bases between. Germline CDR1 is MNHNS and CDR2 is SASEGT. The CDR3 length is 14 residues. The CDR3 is CASSEAGASYEQYF. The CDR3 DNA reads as TGTGCCAGCAGTGAAGCGGGGGCTTCCTACGAGCAGTACTTC.

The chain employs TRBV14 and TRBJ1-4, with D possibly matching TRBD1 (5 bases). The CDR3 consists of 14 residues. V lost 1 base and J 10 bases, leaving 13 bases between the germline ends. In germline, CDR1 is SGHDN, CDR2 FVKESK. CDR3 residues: CASSQGAGTGKLFF. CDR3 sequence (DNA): TGTGCCAGCAGCCAAGGGGCCGGGACCGGAAAACTGTTTTTT.